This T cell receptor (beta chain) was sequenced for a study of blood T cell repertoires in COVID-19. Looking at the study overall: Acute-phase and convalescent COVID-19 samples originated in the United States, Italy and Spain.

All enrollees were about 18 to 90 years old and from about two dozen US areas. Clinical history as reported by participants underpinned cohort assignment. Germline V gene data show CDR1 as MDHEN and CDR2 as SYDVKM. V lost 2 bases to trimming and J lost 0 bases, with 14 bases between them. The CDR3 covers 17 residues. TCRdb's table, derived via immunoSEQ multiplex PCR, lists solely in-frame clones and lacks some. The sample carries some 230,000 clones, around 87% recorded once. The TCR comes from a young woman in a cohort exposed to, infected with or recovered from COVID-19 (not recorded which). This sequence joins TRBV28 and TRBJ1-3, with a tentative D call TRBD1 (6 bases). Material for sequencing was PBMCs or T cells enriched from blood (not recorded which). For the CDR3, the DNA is TGTGCCAGCAGTTTACTGGGACACCGGGCCTCTGGAAACACCATATATTTT. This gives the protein CASSLLGHRASGNTIYF.